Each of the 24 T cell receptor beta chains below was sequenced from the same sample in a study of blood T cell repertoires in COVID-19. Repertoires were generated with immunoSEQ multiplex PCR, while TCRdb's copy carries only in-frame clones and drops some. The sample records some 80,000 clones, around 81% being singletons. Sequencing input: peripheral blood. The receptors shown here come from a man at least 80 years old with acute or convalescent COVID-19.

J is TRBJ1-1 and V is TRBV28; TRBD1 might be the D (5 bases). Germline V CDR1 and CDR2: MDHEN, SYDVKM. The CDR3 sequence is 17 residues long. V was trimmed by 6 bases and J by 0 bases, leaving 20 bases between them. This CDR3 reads CASRKRKGRDLNTEAFF. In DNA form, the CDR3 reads TGTGCCAGCAGAAAACGAAAGGGGCGGGACCTGAACACTGAAGCTTTCTTT.

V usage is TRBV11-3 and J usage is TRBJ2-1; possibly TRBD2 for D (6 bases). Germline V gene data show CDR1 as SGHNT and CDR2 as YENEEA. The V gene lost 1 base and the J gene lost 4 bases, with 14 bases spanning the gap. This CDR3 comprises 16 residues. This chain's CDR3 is CASSLGIGAGYNEQFF. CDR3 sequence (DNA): TGTGCCAGCAGCTTAGGAATAGGGGCGGGGTACAATGAGCAGTTCTTC.

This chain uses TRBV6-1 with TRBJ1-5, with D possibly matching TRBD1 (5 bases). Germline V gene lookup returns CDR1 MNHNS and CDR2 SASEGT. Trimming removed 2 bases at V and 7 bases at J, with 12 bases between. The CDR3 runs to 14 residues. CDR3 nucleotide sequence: TGTGCCAGCAGTGAATCCTTGGGACTACAGCCCCAGCATTTT. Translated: CASSESLGLQPQHF.

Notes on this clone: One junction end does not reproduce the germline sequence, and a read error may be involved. The CDR3 loop is CASTLGAGANVLTF. DNA of the CDR3: TGTGCCAGCACCCTGGGCGCTGGAGCCAACGTCCTGACTTTC. The rearrangement joins TRBV28 to TRBJ2-6; D is unclear. In germline, CDR1 is MDHEN, CDR2 SYDVKM. The CDR3 totals 14 residues. Full variable domain (rest looked up from reference TRBV28 and TRBJ2-6): DVKVTQSSRYLVKRTGEKVFLECVQDMDHENMFWYRQDPGLGLRLIYFSYDVKMKEKGDIPEGYSVSREKKERFSLILESASTNQTSMYLCASTLGAGANVLTFGAGSRLTVL.

CDR3 in DNA: TGCGCCAGCAGCTCAGGGGATCCCTCAACCCGAGCTTTCTTT. Residues: CASSSGDPSTRAFF. J is TRBJ1-1 and V is TRBV5-1; TRBD1 might be the D (6 bases). The germline CDR1 and CDR2 sequences are SGHRS and YFSETQ. There are 14 residues in the CDR3. With 3 bases removed from V and 10 bases from J, the gap between germline ends came to 19 bases.

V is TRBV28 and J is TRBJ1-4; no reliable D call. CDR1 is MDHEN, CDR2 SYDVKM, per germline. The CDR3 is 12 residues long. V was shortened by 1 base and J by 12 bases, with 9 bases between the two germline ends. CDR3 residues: CASSLFRSELFF. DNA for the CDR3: TGTGCCAGCAGTTTATTCAGGTCAGAACTGTTTTTT.

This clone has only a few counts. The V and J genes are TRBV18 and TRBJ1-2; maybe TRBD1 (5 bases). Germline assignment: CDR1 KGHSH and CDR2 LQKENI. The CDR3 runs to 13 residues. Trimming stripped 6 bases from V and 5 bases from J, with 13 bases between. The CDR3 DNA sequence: TGTGCCAGCTCCCCCGACAGTGAATATGGCTACACCTTC. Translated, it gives CASSPDSEYGYTF.

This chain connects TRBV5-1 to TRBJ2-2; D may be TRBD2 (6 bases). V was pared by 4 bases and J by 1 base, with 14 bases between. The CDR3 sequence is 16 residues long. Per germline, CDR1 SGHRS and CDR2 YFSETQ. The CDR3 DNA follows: TGCGCCAGCAGCAGCACGGGGGTGCTGAACACCGGGGAGCTGTTTTTT. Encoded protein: CASSSTGVLNTGELFF.

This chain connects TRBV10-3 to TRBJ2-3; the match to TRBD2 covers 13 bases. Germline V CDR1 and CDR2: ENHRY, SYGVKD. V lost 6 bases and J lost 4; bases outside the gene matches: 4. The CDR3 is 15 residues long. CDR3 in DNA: TGTGCCATCAGCCCGACTAGCGGGAGGCCAGATACGCAGTATTTT. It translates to CAISPTSGRPDTQYF.

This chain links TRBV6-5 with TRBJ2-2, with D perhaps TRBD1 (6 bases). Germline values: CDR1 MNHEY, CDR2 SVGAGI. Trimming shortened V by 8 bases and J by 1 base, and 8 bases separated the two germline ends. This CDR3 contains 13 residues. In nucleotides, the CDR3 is TGTGCCAGCCGGACAGTGAACACCGGGGAGCTGTTTTTT. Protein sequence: CASRTVNTGELFF.

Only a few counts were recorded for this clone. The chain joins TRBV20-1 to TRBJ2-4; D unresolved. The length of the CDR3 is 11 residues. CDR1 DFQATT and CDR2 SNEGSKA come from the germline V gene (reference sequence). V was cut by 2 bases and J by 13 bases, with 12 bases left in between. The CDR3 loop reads CSARTDGPQYF. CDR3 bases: TGCAGTGCTAGAACAGATGGCCCCCAGTACTTC.

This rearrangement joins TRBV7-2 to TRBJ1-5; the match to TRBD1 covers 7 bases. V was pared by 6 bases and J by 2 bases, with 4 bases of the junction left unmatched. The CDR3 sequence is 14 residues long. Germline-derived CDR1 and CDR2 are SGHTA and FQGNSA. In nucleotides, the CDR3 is TGTGCCAGCAGACCTGACAGGGGCAATCAGCCCCAGCATTTT. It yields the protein CASRPDRGNQPQHF.

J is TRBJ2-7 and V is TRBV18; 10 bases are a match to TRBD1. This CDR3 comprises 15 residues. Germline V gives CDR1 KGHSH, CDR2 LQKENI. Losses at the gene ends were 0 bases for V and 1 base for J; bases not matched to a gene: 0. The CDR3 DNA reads TGTGCCAGCTCACCACCGGGACAGGGGTCCTACGAGCAGTACTTC. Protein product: CASSPPGQGSYEQYF.

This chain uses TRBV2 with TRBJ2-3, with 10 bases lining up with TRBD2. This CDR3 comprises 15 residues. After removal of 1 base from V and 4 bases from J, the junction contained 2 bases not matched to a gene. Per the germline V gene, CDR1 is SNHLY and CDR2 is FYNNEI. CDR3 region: CASSEGTSGSDTQYF. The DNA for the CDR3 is TGTGCCAGCAGTGAAGGGACTAGCGGATCAGATACGCAGTATTTT.

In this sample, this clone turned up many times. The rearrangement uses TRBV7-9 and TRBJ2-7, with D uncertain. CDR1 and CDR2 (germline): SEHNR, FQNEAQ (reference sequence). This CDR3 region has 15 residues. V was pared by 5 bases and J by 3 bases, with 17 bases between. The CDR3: CASSQPTTGFYEQYF. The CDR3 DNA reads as TGTGCCAGCAGCCAACCTACGACTGGGTTCTACGAGCAGTACTTC.

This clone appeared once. The CDR3 loop is CSVERDSDGELFF. The CDR3, as DNA: TGCAGCGTTGAACGGGATAGCGACGGGGAGCTGTTTTTT. The chain joins TRBV29-1 to TRBJ2-2; maybe TRBD2 (5 bases). Germline assignment: CDR1 SQVTM and CDR2 ANQGSEA. This CDR3 region has 13 residues. Trimming removed 2 bases from V and 7 bases from J, with 11 bases in between.

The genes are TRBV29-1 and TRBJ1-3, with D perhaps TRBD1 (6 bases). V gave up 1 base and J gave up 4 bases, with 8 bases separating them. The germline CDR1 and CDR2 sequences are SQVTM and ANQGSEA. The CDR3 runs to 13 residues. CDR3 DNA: TGCAGCGTTGAAGTCCAGGGGGGAAACACCATATATTTT. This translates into CSVEVQGGNTIYF. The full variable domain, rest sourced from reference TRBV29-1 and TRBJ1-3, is SAVISQKPSRDICQRGTSLTIQCQVDSQVTMMFWYRQQPGQSLTLIATANQGSEATYESGFVIDKFPISRPNLTFSTLTVSNMSPEDSSIYLCSVEVQGGNTIYFGEGSWLTVV.

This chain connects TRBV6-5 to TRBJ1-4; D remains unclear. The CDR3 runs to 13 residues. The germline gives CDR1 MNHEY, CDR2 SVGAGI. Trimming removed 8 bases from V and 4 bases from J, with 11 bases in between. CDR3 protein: CASSRQFNEKLFF. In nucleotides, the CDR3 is TGTGCCAGCTCGCGGCAATTTAATGAAAAACTGTTTTTT.

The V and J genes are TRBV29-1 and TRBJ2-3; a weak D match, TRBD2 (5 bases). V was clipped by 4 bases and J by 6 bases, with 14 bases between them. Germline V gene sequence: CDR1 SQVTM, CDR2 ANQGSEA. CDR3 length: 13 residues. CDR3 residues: CSVVGSGVDTQYF. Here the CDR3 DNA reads TGCAGCGTTGTTGGGAGTGGGGTTGATACGCAGTATTTT.

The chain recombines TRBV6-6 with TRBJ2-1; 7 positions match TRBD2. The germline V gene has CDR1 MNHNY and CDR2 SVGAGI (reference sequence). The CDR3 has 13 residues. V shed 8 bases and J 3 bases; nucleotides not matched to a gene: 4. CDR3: CASGRDFYNEQFF. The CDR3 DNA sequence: TGTGCCAGCGGGAGGGACTTCTACAATGAGCAGTTCTTC.

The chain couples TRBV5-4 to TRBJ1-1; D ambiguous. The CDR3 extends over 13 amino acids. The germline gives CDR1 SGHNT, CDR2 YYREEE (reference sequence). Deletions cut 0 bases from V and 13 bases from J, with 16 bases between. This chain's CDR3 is CASSLAEGTGSFF. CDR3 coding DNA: TGTGCCAGCAGCTTGGCTGAGGGCACTGGAAGTTTCTTT.

CDR3 sequence: CASSADFGPIAKNIQYF. CDR3 sequence (DNA): TGTGCCAGTAGTGCCGACTTTGGTCCGATAGCCAAAAACATTCAGTACTTC. This chain uses TRBV19 with TRBJ2-4; no reliable D call. There are 17 residues in the CDR3. Trimming stripped 5 bases from V and 0 bases from J, with 17 bases between. CDR1 and CDR2 from the germline V gene are LNHDA and SQIVND (reference sequence).

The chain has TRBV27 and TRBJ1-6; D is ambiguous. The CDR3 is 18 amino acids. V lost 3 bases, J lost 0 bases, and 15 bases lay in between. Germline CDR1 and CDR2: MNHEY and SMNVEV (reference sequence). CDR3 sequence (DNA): TGTGCCAGCAGTTTCTCCCTGGGTGGGAGCTCCTATAATTCACCCCTCCACTTT. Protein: CASSFSLGGSSYNSPLHF.

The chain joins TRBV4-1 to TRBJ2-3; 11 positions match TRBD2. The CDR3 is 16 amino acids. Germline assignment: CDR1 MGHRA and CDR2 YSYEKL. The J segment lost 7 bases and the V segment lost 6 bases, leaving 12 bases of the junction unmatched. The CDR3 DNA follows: TGCGCCAGCAGGATCGTAGCACTAGCGGGAGAGTATACGCAGTATTTT. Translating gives CASRIVALAGEYTQYF.